The present TCR beta chain was sequenced within a study of neurological immune-mediated disorders (dated 2019 in TCRdb). In terms of the full investigation: Using UMI-based sequencing, the study compared peripheral blood TCR-beta repertoires from patients with HTLV-I-associated myelopathy (HAM/TSP), patients with multiple sclerosis, and healthy controls. The cohort was made up of 60 to 75 subjects, consisting of around 14 HAM/TSP patients, around 35 multiple sclerosis patients and 20 healthy controls. The 90 to 110 TCR-beta libraries included longitudinal samples, technical triplicates and paired sorted CD4+ and CD8+ T-cell subsets alongside PBMC samples.

cDNA synthesis used template-switch 5'RACE with a primer carrying a 10-nucleotide random unique molecular identifier tagging each TCR transcript. Every sequencing run yielded over 170 million TCR-beta sequences covering 15-18 subjects. The RNeasy kit was used for extraction of total RNA. The KAPA Real-time Library Amplification kit was used to amplify TCR-beta VDJ regions with primers targeting the TCR constant region and the 5'RACE anchor. Sample indexes and Illumina adaptors were added in a first PCR, and a second PCR then increased library yield. After Ampure bead purification, the roughly 650 bp TCR product was size-selected on a 2% E-gel SizeSelection system. Before pooling, library quality was assessed on a Bioanalyzer, concentration was determined with Qubit, and library quantification was performed with the Kapa Library Quantification kit. Libraries were sequenced paired-end 2 x 150 bp on an Illumina HiSeq 2500. To increase sequence diversity, roughly 25-31% phiX was spiked into each library pool. In the original analysis: The quality-filtered reads were processed with the UMI-based MiGEC pipeline, whose error correction step removed more than 75% of the raw TCR sequences. IMGT germline references were used for alignment of VDJ genes, and clonotypes were defined by a unique CDR3 amino acid sequence together with V-J genes. Clonal expansion, Shannon diversity and CDR3 relatedness were evaluated with VDJtools (CalcPairwiseDistances, ClusterSamples), while phylogenetic trees were built in CLCbio workbench. Clones with at least 8 unique UMIs were defined as expanded, with this threshold being based on coefficient-of-variation modelling across technical triplicates. TCRdb redid the processing of the public reads, applying fastp at Q25 and MiXCR, and retained in-frame beta chains. Records with the same CDR3 protein are collapsed into one entry carrying the most frequent genes and DNA. The V and J calls here are based on TCRdb, not the publication. The sample table holds 35,000 to 55,000 distinct CDR3 sequences, of which around 6% were seen once. The ten largest clones represent about 0.5% of the sample.

What the authors observed across the whole study: No identical CDR3 amino acid sequences were found to be shared among expanded clones across subjects, suggesting that TCR-beta repertoires were private in all groups. TCR clonal expansion was greatest in HAM/TSP patients and smallest in MS patients, who ranked below even healthy controls.

CDR1 MNHNS and CDR2 SASEGT are derived from the germline V gene. V is pared back by 7 bases and J by 5 bases, with 6 bases lying between the germline termini. The CDR3 runs 10 amino acids, cysteine and phenylalanine included. This entry keeps only the CDR3 DNA: 30 bases, framed from base 1. The healthy controls were volunteers from blood banks in Maryland, USA. For the sorted-subset TCR libraries, the starting material was around 1 million sorted CD4+ or CD8+ T cells. Peripheral blood was subjected to Ficoll-Hypaque density gradient centrifugation to isolate PBMCs, which were then cryopreserved in liquid nitrogen. Paired sorted CD4+ and CD8+ subsets came from healthy controls, HAM/TSP patients and MS patients. With regard to this clonotype: Its specific antigen is unknown. No qualities accompany the bases; no much larger clone lies one base away.

The sequenced sample was CD4+ T cells from blood. The receptor chain draws on TRBV6-1 and TRBJ2-7; confidence is insufficient to name the D gene. This receptor was identified in a woman aged 40 to 49 in good health. CDR3 protein: CASTWDEQYF. The nucleotide sequence is given as TGTGCCAGCACCTGGGACGAGCAGTACTTC.